Following are 31 T cell receptor beta chains from one sample sequenced in a study of blood T cell repertoires in COVID-19. Sequencing used immunoSEQ multiplex PCR; TCRdb keeps in-frame clones, though not all of them. Of some 130,000 clones in the sample, just under 85% were seen once. The source material was peripheral blood. The receptors shown here come from a human donor in a cohort sampled during active COVID-19.

V is TRBV7-2 and J is TRBJ2-1, with 8 nucleotides matching TRBD1. With 1 base clipped from V and 6 bases from J, the junction kept 11 bases outside the gene matches. Germline CDR1 and CDR2: SGHTA and FQGNSA. The CDR3 spans 17 residues. The CDR3 protein is CASSLGSGTGAINEQFF. The CDR3 DNA is TGTGCCAGCAGCTTAGGGTCCGGGACAGGTGCAATCAATGAGCAGTTCTTC.

The chain uses TRBV6-4 and TRBJ1-2; TRBD1 matches at 7 bases. This CDR3 spans 15 amino acids. Germline loops: CDR1 MRHNA, CDR2 SNTAGT. For the CDR3, the DNA is TGTGCAAGGGGGCAGAAAGACATTACTAACTATGGCTACACCTTC. Translated, it gives CARGQKDITNYGYTF.

The rearrangement links TRBV3-1 (or the pseudogene TRBV3-2) to TRBJ1-1; D perhaps matches TRBD1 (6 bases). Trimming removed 7 bases at V and 4 bases at J, with 10 bases between. In germline, CDR1 is LGHDT, CDR2 YNNKEL (reference sequence). This CDR3 contains 12 residues. Written as DNA, the CDR3 is TGTGCCAGCAATACAGGGAGCACTGAAGCTTTCTTT. It codes for CASNTGSTEAFF.

The sample holds one count of this clone. The rearrangement joins TRBV9 to TRBJ2-1; D unresolved. V was shortened by 0 bases and J by 8 bases, with 15 bases between the two germline ends. Germline V gene data show CDR1 as SGDLS and CDR2 as YYNGEE. The CDR3 runs 15 residues. The CDR3 bases are TGTGCCAGCAGCGTAGGTAACGGCGCCGCGGATGAGCAGTTCTTC. Translated, it gives CASSVGNGAADEQFF.

CDR3 in DNA: TGTGCCAGTCGGGACAGCTATGGCTACACCTTC. It translates to CASRDSYGYTF. The V and J genes are TRBV19 and TRBJ1-2; 7 nucleotides match TRBD1. V was clipped by 8 bases and J by 4 bases; unmatched bases: 1. The CDR3 is 11 residues long. Germline-derived CDR1 and CDR2 are LNHDA and SQIVND (reference sequence).

The chain recombines TRBV7-6 with TRBJ2-3; a possible D gene is TRBD1 (6 bases). Trimming pared 0 bases from V and 6 bases from J, leaving 16 bases between. Germline assignment: CDR1 SGHVS and CDR2 FNYEAQ. This CDR3 has 16 residues. The CDR3 is CASSLAGGRSGDTQYF. CDR3 in DNA: TGTGCCAGCAGCTTAGCAGGGGGAAGGTCGGGTGATACGCAGTATTTT.

The J gene is TRBJ2-7, the V gene TRBV3-1 (or the pseudogene TRBV3-2); D unclear. Per the germline V gene, CDR1 is LGHDT and CDR2 is YNNKEL (reference sequence). There are 11 residues in the CDR3. The ends were cut back, 0 bases at V and 13 bases at J, with 10 bases in the middle. In DNA form, the CDR3 reads TGTGCCAGCAGCCAAGATAGGAGATACTACTTC. It specifies CASSQDRRYYF.

This clone was seen only a few times. DNA for the CDR3: TGTGCCAGCAGCTTAGGGCGGGGGGACAATCAGCCCCAGCATTTT. Its translation is CASSLGRGDNQPQHF. V gene TRBV7-6 combines with J gene TRBJ1-5; tentatively, D is TRBD1 (5 bases). V was cut by 1 base and J by 3 bases, with 10 bases left in between. Germline values: CDR1 SGHVS, CDR2 FNYEAQ. The CDR3 spans 15 residues.

The CDR3 loop is CASSDIGTGEETQYF. As DNA, the CDR3 is TGTGCCAGCAGCGATATCGGGACAGGGGAAGAGACCCAGTACTTC. The chain carries TRBV6-5 and TRBJ2-5; 10 nucleotides align to TRBD1. Trimming removed 6 bases from V and 3 bases from J; junction bases left unmatched: 7. CDR3 length: 15 amino acids. The germline V gene has CDR1 MNHEY and CDR2 SVGAGI.

The rearrangement links TRBV15 to TRBJ2-5; perhaps TRBD2 as D (6 bases). Trimming took off 3 bases at V and 5 bases at J, with 10 bases between the two ends. Germline V CDR1 and CDR2: LNHNV, YYDKDF (reference sequence). The CDR3 is 13 amino acids. The CDR3 region has the DNA TGTGCCACCAGCAGGGCCGGGACTGAGACCCAGTACTTC. Its protein product is CATSRAGTETQYF.

This clone has a single count. The chain employs TRBV18 and TRBJ2-7; D is undetermined. Germline loops: CDR1 KGHSH, CDR2 LQKENI. The CDR3 extends over 14 amino acids. Trimming pared 4 bases from V and 5 bases from J, leaving 15 bases between. The CDR3 coding sequence is TGTGCCAGCTCACTATCGGGTTACACAAACGAGCAGTACTTC. It encodes CASSLSGYTNEQYF.

This clone was observed once. The chain combines TRBV4-1 with TRBJ2-2; 9 bases map to TRBD1. The CDR3 contains 15 residues. Germline V gene lookup returns CDR1 MGHRA and CDR2 YSYEKL. V was clipped by 5 bases and J by 5 bases; unmatched bases: 6. The CDR3 here is CASSTGGPRTGELFF. For the CDR3, the DNA is TGCGCCAGCAGCACAGGGGGCCCTCGGACCGGGGAGCTGTTTTTT.

The rearrangement links TRBV2 to TRBJ1-4; possibly TRBD1 for D (6 bases). V dropped 6 bases and J dropped 9 bases, with 35 bases sitting between them. This CDR3 is built from 20 residues. The germline V gene has CDR1 SNHLY and CDR2 FYNNEI. The CDR3: CASRGEGVAASRQERQKLFF. The CDR3 nucleotides read TGTGCCAGCAGAGGCGAAGGCGTCGCGGCCTCTAGACAGGAGAGGCAAAAACTGTTTTTT.

This clone was observed a single time. This sequence joins TRBV3-1 (or the pseudogene TRBV3-2) and TRBJ1-1; TRBD1 might be the D (6 bases). There are 15 residues in the CDR3. Trimming took off 4 bases at V and 4 bases at J, with 16 bases between the two ends. Germline values: CDR1 LGHDT, CDR2 YNNKEL (reference sequence). The CDR3 is CASSPPGTGRTEAFF. CDR3 DNA sequence: TGTGCCAGCAGCCCCCCAGGTACAGGGCGCACTGAAGCTTTCTTT.

This clone has only a few counts. This chain connects TRBV11-2 to TRBJ2-2; TRBD1 agrees at 9 bases. Germline CDR1 SGHAT, CDR2 FQNNGV. Losses at the gene ends were 3 bases for V and 6 bases for J; bases not matched to a gene: 8. This CDR3 region has 16 residues. The CDR3 loop is CASSLGDRVFSGELFF. CDR3 DNA: TGTGCCAGCAGCTTGGGGGACAGGGTTTTCTCCGGGGAGCTGTTTTTT. Full variable domain (missing parts from reference TRBV11-2 and TRBJ2-2): EAGVAQSPRYKIIEKRQSVAFWCNPISGHATLYWYQQILGQGPKLLIQFQNNGVVDDSQLPKDRFSAERLKGVDSTLKIQPAKLEDSAVYLCASSLGDRVFSGELFFGEGSRLTVL.

The chain recombines TRBV6-5 with TRBJ2-3; 8 bases align to TRBD2. V shed 9 bases and J 1 base; nucleotides not matched to a gene: 6. The CDR3 extends over 14 amino acids. Germline V gene lookup returns CDR1 MNHEY and CDR2 SVGAGI. The CDR3 DNA follows: TGTGCCAGTTGTAGCGGGGCGGGCACAGATACGCAGTATTTT. It translates to CASCSGAGTDTQYF.

This chain links TRBV18 with TRBJ2-7; D not certain. V was clipped by 3 bases and J by 3 bases, with 9 bases between them. The CDR3 runs to 13 residues. CDR1 is KGHSH and CDR2 is LQKENI in the germline V gene. CDR3 in DNA: TGTGCCAGCTCACCGTACAATCTCTACGAGCAGTACTTC. This sequence encodes CASSPYNLYEQYF.

This sequence joins TRBV5-1 and TRBJ2-5; 7 nucleotides align to TRBD2. Germline trimming cut 2 bases from V and 4 bases from J; bases unmatched to any gene: 8. The CDR3 has 15 residues. Germline assignment: CDR1 SGHRS and CDR2 YFSETQ. The CDR3 DNA follows: TGCGCCAGCAGCTTTGGTGCCCAGCGGGGAGAGACCCAGTACTTC. Amino acids: CASSFGAQRGETQYF. The full variable domain, rest sourced from reference TRBV5-1 and TRBJ2-5, is KAGVTQTPRYLIKTRGQQVTLSCSPISGHRSVSWYQQTPGQGLQFLFEYFSETQRNKGNFPGRFSGRQFSNSRSEMNVSTLELGDSALYLCASSFGAQRGETQYFGPGTRLLVL.

The chain recombines TRBV7-8 with TRBJ2-3; 7 nucleotides agree with TRBD1. V shed 4 bases, J shed 2 bases, and the junction held 6 bases outside the gene matches. CDR3 size: 15 residues. The germline gives CDR1 SGHVS, CDR2 FQNEAQ. CDR3 sequence (DNA): TGTGCCAGCAGCTCGCTCGACAGGGACACAGATACGCAGTATTTT. It specifies CASSSLDRDTDTQYF. Supplemented by reference TRBV7-8 and TRBJ2-3, the full variable domain reads GAGVSQSPRYKVAKRGQDVALRCDPISGHVSLFWYQQALGQGPEFLTYFQNEAQLDKSGLPSDRFFAERPEGSVSTLKIQRTQQEDSAVYLCASSSLDRDTDTQYFGPGTRLTVL.

The chain couples TRBV5-4 to TRBJ2-7; weak D call: TRBD1 (5 bases). V gave up 0 bases and J gave up 7 bases, with 14 bases separating them. CDR1 and CDR2 from the germline V gene are SGHNT and YYREEE (reference sequence). This CDR3 region has 14 residues. The CDR3 region has the DNA TGTGCCAGCAGCTTGGCCGGGCCTTCAGGGGAGCAGTACTTC. This codes for CASSLAGPSGEQYF.

The chain joins TRBV7-2 to TRBJ1-5; 7 bases line up with TRBD1. The germline CDR1 and CDR2 sequences are SGHTA and FQGNSA. There are 15 residues in the CDR3. Losses at the gene ends were 4 bases for V and 4 bases for J; bases not matched to a gene: 7. The CDR3 DNA follows: TGTGCCAGCAGCTCGGTGGGACAGCTAAATCAGCCCCAGCATTTT. The encoded protein is CASSSVGQLNQPQHF.

This chain connects TRBV19 to TRBJ1-1; D is perhaps TRBD1 (6 bases). V dropped 8 bases and J dropped 3 bases, with 16 bases sitting between them. This CDR3 is built from 14 residues. Germline V gene sequence: CDR1 LNHDA, CDR2 SQIVND (reference sequence). CDR3 coding DNA: TGTGCCAGTGGACACCAGGGGCTTTACACTGAAGCTTTCTTT. Protein sequence: CASGHQGLYTEAFF.

This clone was counted once. The chain links TRBV4-1 to TRBJ2-1; TRBD2 aligns across 13 bases. The ends lost 3 bases at V and 3 bases at J; junction bases unmatched: 17. The CDR3 spans 21 residues. Germline V gives CDR1 MGHRA, CDR2 YSYEKL. DNA for the CDR3: TGCGCCAGCAGCCACCCCCTCCACACTAGCGGGGGGGACACGGACTACAATGAGCAGTTCTTC. As protein: CASSHPLHTSGGDTDYNEQFF.

The chain uses TRBV5-1 and TRBJ2-3; 7 bases match TRBD2. In germline, CDR1 is SGHRS, CDR2 YFSETQ. V lost 3 bases, J lost 5 bases, and 12 bases stayed unmatched. This CDR3 contains 16 residues. The CDR3 sequence: CASSSSGRVTKDTQYF. CDR3 nucleotide sequence: TGCGCCAGCAGCTCGTCGGGGAGGGTCACCAAAGATACGCAGTATTTT.

The chain joins TRBV7-9 to TRBJ2-1; 11 nucleotides agree with TRBD1. V shed 5 bases and J 0 bases; nucleotides not matched to a gene: 12. Germline V lookup: CDR1 SEHNR, CDR2 FQNEAQ (reference sequence). The CDR3 runs to 19 residues. The CDR3 is CASSPGTGGPLSSYNEQFF. DNA for the CDR3: TGTGCCAGCAGCCCGGGGACAGGGGGTCCACTTAGCTCCTACAATGAGCAGTTCTTC. Filled out from reference TRBV7-9 and TRBJ2-1, the complete variable domain reads DTGVSQNPRHKITKRGQNVTFRCDPISEHNRLYWYRQTLGQGPEFLTYFQNEAQLEKSRLLSDRFSAERPKGSFSTLEIQRTEQGDSAMYLCASSPGTGGPLSSYNEQFFGPGTRLTVL.

The gene calls are TRBV4-2 and TRBJ2-1, with TRBD2 matching 13 bases. Per the germline V gene, CDR1 is LGHNA and CDR2 is YNFKEQ. The V and J ends lost 3 bases and 7 bases, in that order; junction bases with no gene match: 3. This CDR3 contains 15 residues. CDR3 bases: TGTGCCAGCAGCCATACTAGCGGGGGGGCTAATGAGCAGTTCTTC. Its protein is CASSHTSGGANEQFF.

The chain has TRBV3-1 (or the pseudogene TRBV3-2) and TRBJ2-7, with D tentatively TRBD2 (5 bases). The germline gives CDR1 LGHDT, CDR2 YNNKEL (reference sequence). Trimming took 4 bases from V and 3 from J, leaving 10 bases between them. The length of the CDR3 is 13 residues. Here the CDR3 reads CASSLDWGYEQYF. The CDR3 bases are TGTGCCAGCAGCCTGGACTGGGGCTACGAGCAGTACTTC.

This chain joins TRBV11-2 and TRBJ1-1, with D perhaps matching TRBD1 (5 bases). This CDR3 comprises 15 residues. Trimming cost V 8 bases and J 2 bases, with 18 bases left between them. Per the germline V gene, CDR1 is SGHAT and CDR2 is FQNNGV. CDR3 region: CASRHYGAGNTEAFF. The CDR3, as DNA: TGTGCCAGCCGCCATTATGGGGCTGGAAACACTGAAGCTTTCTTT.

This chain connects TRBV19 to TRBJ2-1; 10 nucleotides match TRBD2. The trim removed 3 bases at V and 6 bases at J, leaving 11 bases unmatched. CDR1 is LNHDA, CDR2 SQIVND, per germline (reference sequence). This CDR3 spans 17 amino acids. CDR3: CASSMLPLAGAINEQFF. The CDR3 DNA is TGTGCCAGTAGTATGCTCCCTCTAGCGGGGGCTATCAATGAGCAGTTCTTC.

V is TRBV6-6 and J is TRBJ1-5, with TRBD1 identical over 7 bases. V gave up 6 bases and J gave up 1 base; unmatched junction bases: 9. Germline CDR1 reads MNHNY; CDR2 reads SVGAGI (reference sequence). This CDR3 is built from 16 residues. The chain's CDR3 is CASSPPGTASNQPQHF. CDR3 DNA sequence: TGTGCCAGCAGCCCCCCTGGGACAGCAAGCAATCAGCCCCAGCATTTT.

The CDR3 region is CASSQGLAGGRTKNIQYF. CDR3 DNA: TGCGCCAGCAGCCAAGGGTTAGCGGGGGGGAGAACCAAAAACATTCAGTACTTC. The chain combines TRBV4-1 with TRBJ2-4, with TRBD2 matching 11 bases. The J segment lost 2 bases and the V segment lost 1 base, leaving 7 bases of the junction unmatched. This CDR3 region has 18 residues. Germline CDR1 is MGHRA and CDR2 is YSYEKL.